This T cell receptor beta chain was sequenced during a study of blood T cell repertoires in COVID-19. Study background: Samples taken during acute and convalescent COVID-19 were collected in the United States, Italy and Spain. T cells, B-cell-depleted T cells, or PBMCs supplied cDNA or gDNA.

The V gene's germline CDR1 is GTSNPN and CDR2 SVGIG (reference sequence). V gave up 5 bases and J gave up 5 bases, with 15 bases separating them. This CDR3 comprises 13 residues. In the authors' workflow: Amplification of reference gene primers provided the estimated nucleated cell counts. The protocol was immunoSEQ multiplex PCR, while the TCRdb copy is restricted to in-frame clones and leaves out a portion. V and J calls and clone size are given by that table; D and trimming were obtained from the DNA. Of roughly 140,000 clones listed, around 90% are singletons. The V call is TRBV30, the J call TRBJ2-5, with D possibly TRBD2 on 6 matching bases. The sequence was collected from a woman aged 55-70 years with active or convalescent COVID-19. Material for sequencing was peripheral blood. As DNA, the CDR3 is TGTGCCTGGGGCGGGACGGAGGGGGAGACCCAGTACTTC. Translating gives CAWGGTEGETQYF.